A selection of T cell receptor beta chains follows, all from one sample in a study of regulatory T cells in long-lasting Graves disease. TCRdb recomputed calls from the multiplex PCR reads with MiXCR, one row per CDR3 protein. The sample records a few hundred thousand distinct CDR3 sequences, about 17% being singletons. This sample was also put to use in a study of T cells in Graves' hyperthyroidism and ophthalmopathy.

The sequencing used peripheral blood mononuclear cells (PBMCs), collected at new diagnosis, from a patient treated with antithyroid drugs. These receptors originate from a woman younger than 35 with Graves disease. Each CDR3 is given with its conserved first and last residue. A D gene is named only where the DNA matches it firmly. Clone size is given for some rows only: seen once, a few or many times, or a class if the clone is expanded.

CDR3aa: CASSLEALKGYTF; CDR3nt: TGTGCCAGCTCACTCGAGGCTTTGAAAGGCTACACCTTC; j_gene: TRBJ1-2; d_gene: .; abundance: .; v_gene: TRBV18
CDR3aa: CASSYPGYNQPQHF; CDR3nt: TGTGCCAGCAGTTATCCGGGCTATAATCAGCCCCAGCATTTT; j_gene: TRBJ1-5; d_gene: .; abundance: .; v_gene: TRBV12-3/TRBV12-4
CDR3aa: CASSGQGWTEAFF; CDR3nt: TGCGCCAGTTCGGGACAGGGATGGACTGAAGCTTTCTTT; j_gene: TRBJ1-1; d_gene: TRBD1; abundance: .; v_gene: TRBV5-1
CDR3aa: CSARVPQRAYNEQFF; CDR3nt: TGCAGTGCTAGAGTTCCCCAGCGGGCCTACAATGAGCAGTTCTTC; j_gene: TRBJ2-1; d_gene: .; abundance: many; v_gene: TRBV20-1
CDR3aa: CASSLEDRAHNQPQHF; CDR3nt: TGTGCCAGCAGTTTGGAAGACAGGGCACACAATCAGCCCCAGCATTTT; j_gene: TRBJ1-5; d_gene: TRBD1; abundance: few; v_gene: TRBV28
CDR3aa: CASSLGHSGGQETQYF; CDR3nt: TGTGCCAGCAGTTTGGGACACTCAGGGGGGCAAGAGACCCAGTACTTC; j_gene: TRBJ2-5; d_gene: .; abundance: many; v_gene: TRBV28
CDR3aa: CAWSNGGQDTGELFF; CDR3nt: TGTGCCTGGAGTAACGGGGGCCAGGACACCGGGGAGCTGTTTTTT; j_gene: TRBJ2-2; d_gene: .; abundance: .; v_gene: TRBV30
CDR3aa: CASSHRMNTEAFF; CDR3nt: TGTGCCAGCAGTCACAGGATGAACACTGAAGCTTTCTTT; j_gene: TRBJ1-1; d_gene: .; abundance: many; v_gene: TRBV28
CDR3aa: CASSVPASGNTGELFF; CDR3nt: TGTGCCAGCAGCGTTCCGGCTAGCGGAAACACCGGGGAGCTGTTTTTT; j_gene: TRBJ2-2; d_gene: TRBD2; abundance: .; v_gene: TRBV9
CDR3aa: CASSLGAGGYEQYF; CDR3nt: TGTGCCAGCAGTTTGGGTGCGGGAGGCTACGAGCAGTACTTC; j_gene: TRBJ2-7; d_gene: TRBD2; abundance: many; v_gene: TRBV28
CDR3aa: CASSLASRRDEQFF; CDR3nt: TGTGCCAGCAGCTTAGCGAGTCGGAGGGATGAGCAGTTCTTC; j_gene: TRBJ2-1; d_gene: .; abundance: many; v_gene: TRBV7-9
CDR3aa: CAASGGGYEQYF; CDR3nt: TGTGCAGCCAGCGGGGGGGGGTACGAGCAGTACTTC; j_gene: TRBJ2-7; d_gene: TRBD2; abundance: many; v_gene: TRBV28
CDR3aa: CSAAAGASYNEQFF; CDR3nt: TGCAGTGCCGCAGCGGGAGCGTCCTACAATGAGCAGTTCTTC; j_gene: TRBJ2-1; d_gene: TRBD2; abundance: .; v_gene: TRBV20-1
CDR3aa: CASSLMVDTQYF; CDR3nt: TGTGCCAGCAGCTTAATGGTAGATACGCAGTATTTT; j_gene: TRBJ2-3; d_gene: .; abundance: many; v_gene: TRBV11-2
CDR3aa: CATSRGGYEQYF; CDR3nt: TGTGCCACCAGCCGGGGGGGATACGAGCAGTACTTC; j_gene: TRBJ2-7; d_gene: TRBD2; abundance: many; v_gene: TRBV28
CDR3aa: CATSDLYTSGTNEQFF; CDR3nt: TGTGCCACCAGTGATTTGTACACTAGCGGTACCAATGAGCAGTTCTTC; j_gene: TRBJ2-1; d_gene: TRBD2; abundance: few; v_gene: TRBV24-1
CDR3aa: CASSDQANYGYTF; CDR3nt: TGTGCCAGCAGTGACCAAGCTAACTATGGCTACACCTTC; j_gene: TRBJ1-2; d_gene: .; abundance: .; v_gene: TRBV28
CDR3aa: CASSWAGGAEAFF; CDR3nt: TGTGCCAGCAGTTGGGCAGGGGGCGCTGAAGCTTTCTTT; j_gene: TRBJ1-1; d_gene: TRBD1; abundance: many; v_gene: TRBV28
CDR3aa: CSATDRQTGNTIYF; CDR3nt: TGCAGCGCCACGGACAGACAAACTGGAAACACCATATATTTT; j_gene: TRBJ1-3; d_gene: .; abundance: .; v_gene: TRBV29-1
CDR3aa: CASSLSGTGWTYEQYF; CDR3nt: TGTGCCAGCAGCCTAAGTGGGACAGGGTGGACCTACGAGCAGTACTTC; j_gene: TRBJ2-7; d_gene: TRBD1; abundance: few; v_gene: TRBV3-1
CDR3aa: CASSKFGQTSSYNEQFF; CDR3nt: TGTGCCAGCAGTAAATTCGGACAGACTAGCTCCTACAATGAGCAGTTCTTC; j_gene: TRBJ2-1; d_gene: .; abundance: .; v_gene: TRBV6-1
CDR3aa: CASSSDRVGTGELFF; CDR3nt: TGTGCCAGCAGTTCCGACAGGGTAGGGACCGGGGAGCTGTTTTTT; j_gene: TRBJ2-2; d_gene: TRBD1; abundance: .; v_gene: TRBV28
CDR3aa: CASSYFQGADEQFF; CDR3nt: TGTGCCAGCAGTTACTTTCAGGGGGCGGATGAGCAGTTCTTC; j_gene: TRBJ2-1; d_gene: TRBD1; abundance: few; v_gene: TRBV6-5
CDR3aa: CASSAHRGGAKNIQYF; CDR3nt: TGTGCCAGCAGTGCACACAGGGGAGGAGCCAAAAACATTCAGTACTTC; j_gene: TRBJ2-4; d_gene: .; abundance: many; v_gene: TRBV28
CDR3aa: CAWSVQALYNEQFF; CDR3nt: TGTGCCTGGAGTGTTCAGGCCCTCTACAATGAGCAGTTCTTC; j_gene: TRBJ2-1; d_gene: .; abundance: few; v_gene: TRBV30
CDR3aa: CASSYWGRSLWRDTTDTQYF; CDR3nt: TGTGCCAGCAGTTACTGGGGAAGGAGCCTGTGGCGGGATACTACAGATACGCAGTATTTT; j_gene: TRBJ2-3; d_gene: .; abundance: many; v_gene: TRBV6-5
CDR3aa: CASSLERRRVETQYF; CDR3nt: TGCGCCAGCAGCTTGGAACGGAGGCGGGTGGAGACCCAGTACTTC; j_gene: TRBJ2-5; d_gene: .; abundance: few; v_gene: TRBV5-1
CDR3aa: CASSRLGTSGLQETQYF; CDR3nt: TGTGCCAGCAGCCGATTAGGGACTAGCGGTCTCCAAGAGACCCAGTACTTC; j_gene: TRBJ2-5; d_gene: TRBD2; abundance: .; v_gene: TRBV3-1
CDR3aa: CASSLPNEGGPDEQFF; CDR3nt: TGTGCCAGCAGCTTACCAAATGAAGGAGGGCCGGATGAGCAGTTCTTC; j_gene: TRBJ2-1; d_gene: .; abundance: few; v_gene: TRBV7-9
CDR3aa: CASSVRTDDTQYF; CDR3nt: TGTGCCAGCAGCGTAAGGACAGATGATACGCAGTATTTT; j_gene: TRBJ2-3; d_gene: .; abundance: .; v_gene: TRBV7-3
CDR3aa: CASSQDSGLSTDTQYF; CDR3nt: TGTGCCAGCAGCCAAGATTCGGGGTTAAGCACAGATACGCAGTATTTT; j_gene: TRBJ2-3; d_gene: .; abundance: many; v_gene: TRBV3-1
CDR3aa: CASRPGPGELFF; CDR3nt: TGTGCCAGCAGACCGGGCCCCGGGGAGCTGTTTTTT; j_gene: TRBJ2-2; d_gene: .; abundance: .; v_gene: TRBV7-2
CDR3aa: CATREGILGPQHF; CDR3nt: TGTGCCACCCGAGAAGGGATCCTGGGGCCCCAGCATTTT; j_gene: TRBJ1-5; d_gene: .; abundance: .; v_gene: TRBV24-1
CDR3aa: CASRPLAGLETQYF; CDR3nt: TGTGCCAGCAGGCCTCTAGCGGGATTAGAGACCCAGTACTTC; j_gene: TRBJ2-5; d_gene: TRBD2; abundance: many; v_gene: TRBV11-2
CDR3aa: CASSWGDTGELFF; CDR3nt: TGCGCCAGCAGTTGGGGAGACACCGGGGAGCTGTTTTTT; j_gene: TRBJ2-2; d_gene: .; abundance: .; v_gene: TRBV5-1
CDR3aa: CASRGGNEQFF; CDR3nt: TGTGCCAGCCGAGGGGGGAATGAGCAGTTCTTC; j_gene: TRBJ2-1; d_gene: .; abundance: many; v_gene: TRBV2
CDR3aa: CASSTGTAEQYF; CDR3nt: TGCGCCAGCAGCACGGGGACAGCGGAGCAGTACTTC; j_gene: TRBJ2-7; d_gene: TRBD1; abundance: many; v_gene: TRBV5-1
CDR3aa: CASSLLAGLGGNTIYF; CDR3nt: TGTGCCAGCAGCTTATTAGCAGGGTTGGGGGGAAACACCATATATTTT; j_gene: TRBJ1-3; d_gene: .; abundance: .; v_gene: TRBV7-2
CDR3aa: CASSLAGGTYNEQFF; CDR3nt: TGTGCCAGCAGTCTAGCGGGAGGAACCTACAATGAGCAGTTCTTC; j_gene: TRBJ2-1; d_gene: TRBD2; abundance: many; v_gene: TRBV6-2/TRBV6-3
CDR3aa: CASSQAPTAPLSYEQYF; CDR3nt: TGTGCCAGCAGCCAAGCCCCCACGGCGCCATTATCCTACGAGCAGTACTTC; j_gene: TRBJ2-7; d_gene: .; abundance: few; v_gene: TRBV14
CDR3aa: CASSYSGQGGNTIYF; CDR3nt: TGTGCCAGCAGTTACTCGGGGCAAGGCGGAAACACCATATATTTT; j_gene: TRBJ1-3; d_gene: .; abundance: .; v_gene: TRBV6-6
CDR3aa: CSASKLAGDYNEQFF; CDR3nt: TGCAGTGCTTCCAAACTAGCGGGAGACTACAATGAGCAGTTCTTC; j_gene: TRBJ2-1; d_gene: TRBD2; abundance: many; v_gene: TRBV20-1
CDR3aa: CAWRQGEKLFF; CDR3nt: TGTGCCTGGAGACAGGGTGAAAAACTGTTTTTT; j_gene: TRBJ1-4; d_gene: .; abundance: few; v_gene: TRBV30
CDR3aa: CASSYSDGTYEQYF; CDR3nt: TGTGCCAGCAGTTACTCCGACGGAACCTACGAGCAGTACTTC; j_gene: TRBJ2-7; d_gene: .; abundance: .; v_gene: TRBV6-2/TRBV6-3
CDR3aa: CASSADFPDTQYF; CDR3nt: TGTGCCAGCAGTGCGGACTTCCCAGATACGCAGTATTTT; j_gene: TRBJ2-3; d_gene: .; abundance: many; v_gene: TRBV6-1
CDR3aa: CASSQSGSPYEQYF; CDR3nt: TGTGCCAGCAGCCAGTCCGGGAGTCCCTACGAGCAGTACTTC; j_gene: TRBJ2-7; d_gene: .; abundance: many; v_gene: TRBV4-1
CDR3aa: CASSYSWGDRNQPQHF; CDR3nt: TGTGCCAGCAGTTACTCGTGGGGTGATCGCAATCAGCCCCAGCATTTT; j_gene: TRBJ1-5; d_gene: .; abundance: few; v_gene: TRBV6-6
CDR3aa: CAWSVGGPLKETQYF; CDR3nt: TGTGCCTGGAGTGTTGGGGGCCCACTTAAAGAGACCCAGTACTTC; j_gene: TRBJ2-5; d_gene: .; abundance: .; v_gene: TRBV30
CDR3aa: CASSPRGLAGATYEQYF; CDR3nt: TGTGCCAGCAGTCCCCGGGGACTAGCGGGGGCGACCTACGAGCAGTACTTC; j_gene: TRBJ2-7; d_gene: TRBD2; abundance: many; v_gene: TRBV6-1
CDR3aa: CASSFLSGTNTGELFF; CDR3nt: TGTGCCAGCAGCTTCCTGAGCGGGACCAACACCGGGGAGCTGTTTTTT; j_gene: TRBJ2-2; d_gene: TRBD2; abundance: .; v_gene: TRBV7-2
CDR3aa: CASSQKRGTRMNTGELFF; CDR3nt: TGCGCCAGCAGCCAGAAAAGGGGGACAAGAATGAACACCGGGGAGCTGTTTTTT; j_gene: TRBJ2-2; d_gene: .; abundance: .; v_gene: TRBV4-1
CDR3aa: CSANSGRDWNEQFF; CDR3nt: TGCAGTGCTAATAGCGGGAGGGACTGGAATGAGCAGTTCTTC; j_gene: TRBJ2-1; d_gene: TRBD2; abundance: many; v_gene: TRBV20-1